This entry describes one TCR beta chain. Looked up from germline, CDR1 is ENHRY and CDR2 is SYGVKD. CDR3 size: 16 residues. Trimming pared 0 bases from V and 0 bases from J, leaving 11 bases between. The method was immunoSEQ multiplex PCR; TCRdb's version includes in-frame clones alone and lacks a portion of them. The table has about 40,000 clones, 77% seen once. The data derive from a study of blood T cell repertoires in COVID-19. This TCR was recovered from a woman aged 70-85 years with acute or convalescent COVID-19. The sequenced sample consisted of peripheral blood. V gene TRBV10-3 combines with J gene TRBJ1-2; tentatively, D is TRBD1 (5 bases). In DNA, the CDR3 is TGTGCCATCAGTGAGTCTCAGGGTAAAGCTAACTATGGCTACACCTTC. Protein sequence: CAISESQGKANYGYTF.